The next 13 T cell receptor beta chains were all read from a single sample in a study of blood T cell repertoires in COVID-19 (TCRdb year 2020). Receptor amplification or capture employed the immunoSEQ multiplex PCR assay. The table comes from immuneACCESS by way of TCRdb, which keeps in-frame sequences with V and J called. Part of the clones is missing from these tables; in studies checked, under half for an unresolved V gene and the rest for unknown reasons. Recorded for this sample are 25,000 to 30,000 clones; 88% of them occurred a single time. The biggest ten clones account for under 6.5% of the sample. Source material: peripheral blood. These receptors were taken from a human donor in a cohort sampled during active COVID-19.

The rearrangement joins TRBV5-1 to TRBJ2-5; 9 nucleotides match TRBD1. This CDR3 is built from 14 residues. CDR1 is SGHRS and CDR2 is YFSETQ in the germline V gene. V dropped 5 bases and J dropped 5; count of bases not matched to a gene: 7. The CDR3 here is CASSRDRVGETQYF. The CDR3 region has the DNA TGCGCCAGCAGTCGGGACAGGGTGGGGGAGACCCAGTACTTC.

This clone was detected once. The genes are TRBV5-1 and TRBJ2-1, with 12 bases fitting TRBD1. Trimming at V came to 0 bases and at J to 10 bases, leaving 5 bases not matched to a gene. The CDR3 totals 15 residues. Germline V gene lookup returns CDR1 SGHRS and CDR2 YFSETQ. CDR3 amino acids: CASSLAGTGGWEQFF. In nucleotides, the CDR3 is TGCGCCAGCAGCTTGGCCGGGACAGGGGGCTGGGAGCAGTTCTTC. The full variable domain, with the rest looked up from reference TRBV5-1 and TRBJ2-1, is KAGVTQTPRYLIKTRGQQVTLSCSPISGHRSVSWYQQTPGQGLQFLFEYFSETQRNKGNFPGRFSGRQFSNSRSEMNVSTLELGDSALYLCASSLAGTGGWEQFFGPGTRLTVL.

This sequence joins TRBV30 and TRBJ2-7; 8 positions match TRBD2. From germline, CDR1 is GTSNPN and CDR2 SVGIG (reference sequence). The trim removed 0 bases at V and 2 bases at J, leaving 3 bases unmatched. CDR3 size: 14 residues. CDR3: CAWSVQAGAYEQYF. As DNA, the CDR3 is TGTGCCTGGAGTGTTCAAGCGGGGGCCTACGAGCAGTACTTC.

This chain joins TRBV6-5 and TRBJ1-6, with a weak D call TRBD1 (6 bases). The CDR3 contains 16 residues. Germline CDR1 MNHEY, CDR2 SVGAGI. The ends were cut back, 2 bases at V and 7 bases at J, with 15 bases in the middle. This CDR3 is CASSYISGGGNSPLHF. The CDR3 nucleotides are TGTGCCAGCAGTTACATTTCGGGGGGCGGCAATTCACCCCTCCACTTT.

The V gene is TRBV28, the J gene TRBJ2-7; weak D call: TRBD1 (7 bases). CDR3 length: 13 amino acids. Germline assignment: CDR1 MDHEN and CDR2 SYDVKM. V was cut by 7 bases and J by 3 bases, with 13 bases left in between. The CDR3 spells CASTGDSNYEQYF. The CDR3 bases are TGTGCCAGCACGGGGGACAGCAACTACGAGCAGTACTTC.

This rearrangement joins TRBV6-1 to TRBJ2-7, with D maybe TRBD1 (5 bases). V was shortened by 1 base and J by 6 bases, with 16 bases between the two germline ends. The CDR3 runs to 15 residues. The V gene's germline CDR1 is MNHNS and CDR2 SASEGT. This CDR3 reads CASSEEKAGPFEQYF. The DNA of the CDR3 is TGTGCCAGCAGTGAAGAGAAAGCAGGGCCCTTCGAGCAGTACTTC.

This clone was counted a single time. J is TRBJ2-1 and V is TRBV11-2; TRBD2 matches at 7 bases. The CDR3 extends over 13 amino acids. With 3 bases clipped from V and 12 bases from J, the junction kept 8 bases outside the gene matches. Germline assignment: CDR1 SGHAT and CDR2 FQNNGV. The DNA for the CDR3 is TGTGCCAGCAGCTTCCCTAGCGGTTTTCGGCAGTTCTTC. Amino acid sequence: CASSFPSGFRQFF.

The table lists this clone with a few counts. The chain recombines TRBV4-1 with TRBJ2-5; 7 bases are a match to TRBD2. Trimming took 0 bases from V and 1 from J; bases not matched to a gene: 11. The CDR3 extends over 18 amino acids. Germline CDR1 and CDR2: MGHRA and YSYEKL. The CDR3, as DNA: TGCGCCAGCAGCCAAGAGAGGGGAGGGACGGGTGGCCAAGAGACCCAGTACTTC. This codes for CASSQERGGTGGQETQYF.

The gene calls are TRBV11-2 and TRBJ2-7, with 8 bases identical to TRBD1. The J segment lost 2 bases and the V segment lost 5 bases, leaving 8 bases of the junction unmatched. Germline V gene data show CDR1 as SGHAT and CDR2 as FQNNGV. This CDR3 is built from 15 residues. DNA of the CDR3: TGTGCCAGCAGCGCGCAGGGGGCCGGGACCTACGAGCAGTACTTC. This sequence encodes CASSAQGAGTYEQYF.

V is TRBV6-5 and J is TRBJ1-4, with 7 positions matching TRBD1. Germline V gives CDR1 MNHEY, CDR2 SVGAGI. The CDR3 spans 14 residues. V was pared by 4 bases and J by 7 bases, with 6 bases of the junction left unmatched. This chain's CDR3 is CASSSPGQFEKLFF. As DNA, the CDR3 is TGTGCCAGCAGTTCGCCGGGACAGTTTGAAAAACTGTTTTTT.

The chain combines TRBV28 with TRBJ1-2; TRBD1 matches 8 bases. This CDR3 is 18 amino acids long. Per germline, CDR1 MDHEN and CDR2 SYDVKM. The trim removed 4 bases at V and 2 bases at J, leaving 15 bases unmatched. The CDR3 region is CASSSPIPPGQANYGYTF. The CDR3 nucleotides read TGTGCCAGCAGTTCACCCATCCCGCCGGGACAGGCGAACTATGGCTACACCTTC.

The rearrangement uses TRBV5-6 and TRBJ1-2; no firm D call. The length of the CDR3 is 13 residues. From germline, CDR1 is SGHDT and CDR2 YYEEEE. Trimming pared 0 bases from V and 6 bases from J, leaving 9 bases between. This CDR3 is CASSLGGKNGYTF. CDR3 nucleotides: TGTGCCAGCAGCTTGGGAGGGAAAAATGGCTACACCTTC.

This chain connects TRBV7-3 to TRBJ1-2; D is unresolved. Looked up from germline, CDR1 is SGHTA and CDR2 is FQGTGA. Trimming stripped 6 bases from V and 5 bases from J, with 19 bases between. CDR3 length: 15 amino acids. The CDR3 DNA reads as TGTGCCAGCAGTCCAACCGCGGATTATCGGTATGGCTACACCTTC. It translates to CASSPTADYRYGYTF.